The clone carrying this T cell receptor (beta chain) showed up many times. The antigen is unknown. Germline V gene lookup returns CDR1 DFQATT and CDR2 SNEGSKA (reference sequence). CDR3 length: 12 amino acids. The V gene end was trimmed by 5 bases and the J gene end by 3 bases; junction bases not matched to a gene: 2. Unique molecular identifiers were incorporated into the prepared TCRbeta library. TCRdb re-analysed the PCR reads in MiXCR, keeping a single row per CDR3 protein. The sample has about 340,000 distinct CDR3 sequences, under 20% seen once; the top ten hold approximately 44%. These data come from a study of T-cell reconstitution after alpha-beta-depleted transplantation in children. Notes on the study in general: Surviving recipient T cells and thymic progenitors accounted for the high day-60 TCRbeta diversity observed in some patients. In patients about two months after transplant, alpha-beta T cells reportedly arose from several hundred expanded graft clones. Fresh T-cell production supplied most of the T-cell counts and diversity seen one year after transplant.

The chain joins TRBV20-1 to TRBJ2-5, with 8 bases fitting TRBD2. This TCR came from a male patient between 2 and 10 years old who had a stem cell transplant for acute lymphoblastic leukemia, so the T cells may come from the graft donor. The source material was PBMCs, mostly from graft donor cells, sampled 360 days after TCRalphabeta/CD19-depleted stem cell transplant. DNA of the CDR3: TGCAGTGCTGAACTAGCGGAAGAGACCCAGTACTTC. Translation: CSAELAEETQYF.